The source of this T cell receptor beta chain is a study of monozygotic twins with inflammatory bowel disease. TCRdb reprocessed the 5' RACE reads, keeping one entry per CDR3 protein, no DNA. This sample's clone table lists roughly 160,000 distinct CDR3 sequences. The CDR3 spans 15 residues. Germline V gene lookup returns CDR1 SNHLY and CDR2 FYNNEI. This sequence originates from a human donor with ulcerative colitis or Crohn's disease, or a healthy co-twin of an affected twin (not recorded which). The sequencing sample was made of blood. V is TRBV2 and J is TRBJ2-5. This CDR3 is CASSEGPASQETQYF.